This T cell receptor (beta chain) was profiled in a study of PD-1 blockade in mismatch repair-deficient tumors. The CDR3 is 16 residues long. Germline-derived CDR1 and CDR2 are MNHEY and SMNVEV (reference sequence). J gave up 4 bases and V 6 bases, and 14 bases lay outside the gene matches. As concerns this clone: Its antigen remains unidentified.

Time point: approximately 9-day in vitro stimulation with candidate neoantigen peptide 5. The TCR-sequenced patients were a few responders to pembrolizumab. The protocol was immunoSEQ multiplex PCR, while the TCRdb copy is restricted to in-frame clones and leaves out a portion. The table lists some 16,000 clones, 70% to 85% of them singletons, with roughly 9.8% in the top ten. Material: cells cultured in vitro, obtained from a patient treated with pembrolizumab. The TCR originated in an adult with mismatch repair-deficient cancer. The chain uses TRBV27 and TRBJ1-2, with 7 bases matching TRBD1. The CDR3 sequence: CASSREYRGRGYGYTF. In DNA form, the CDR3 reads TGTGCCAGCAGCCGTGAATACAGGGGACGGGGCTATGGCTACACCTTC.